This is a list of T cell receptor beta chains from one sample in a study of sequential checkpoint blockade in melanoma. Profiled with immunoSEQ multiplex PCR; TCRdb holds only in-frame clones, not every one. This sample has roughly 9,300 clones, with 60% to 85% found just once. The sample was CD8+ T cells sorted from blood (inferred from file names), taken from a patient given nivolumab and ipilimumab in sequence. These receptors all come from a human donor with melanoma. CDR3s include the opening cysteine and the closing phenylalanine or tryptophan. A D gene is named only where the DNA matches it firmly. For some rows the clone size is stated as once, few or many, or as a class when expanded; others skip it.

>TRBV7-9|few|TRBJ1-2|-
CASSLASQARTF
TGTGCCAGCAGCTTAGCCAGTCAGGCTCGCACCTTC
>TRBV28|-|TRBJ1-1|-
CASSYFGSGAGEAFF
TGTGCCAGCAGCTACTTCGGTTCAGGGGCCGGTGAAGCTTTCTTT
>TRBV6-5|-|TRBJ1-1|-
CASSPRQRPNTEAFF
TGTGCCAGCAGTCCACGACAGCGTCCTAACACTGAAGCTTTCTTT
>TRBV25-1|-|TRBJ2-1|TRBD1
CASSPGTAFRAYNEQFF
TGTGCCAGCAGTCCCGGGACAGCTTTCAGAGCGTACAATGAGCAGTTCTTC
>TRBV11-3|-|TRBJ2-7|TRBD1
CASSPGQGAHEQYF
TGTGCCAGCAGCCCAGGACAGGGAGCCCACGAGCAGTACTTC
>TRBV5-4|-|TRBJ2-7|-
CASSFQGSYEQYF
TGTGCCAGCAGCTTTCAGGGGTCCTACGAGCAGTACTTC
>TRBV5-6|once|TRBJ1-5|-
CASSLAGGNQPQHF
TGTGCCAGCAGCTTGGCCGGGGGCAATCAGCCCCAGCATTTT
>TRBV5-6|-|TRBJ2-7|-
CASSPGTNEQYF
TGTGCCAGCAGCCCCGGGACAAACGAGCAGTACTTC
>TRBV27|few|TRBJ1-4|-
CASSLLSQMDEKLFF
TGTGCCAGCAGTTTACTCTCTCAGATGGATGAAAAACTGTTTTTT
>TRBV7-9|-|TRBJ1-2|-
CASTPGPTYGYTF
TGTGCCAGCACCCCAGGCCCAACCTATGGCTACACCTTC
>TRBV9|-|TRBJ1-3|-
CASSGRDGSGNTIYF
TGTGCCAGCAGCGGTCGGGATGGCTCTGGAAACACCATATATTTT
>TRBV7-6|-|TRBJ2-7|TRBD2
CASSLFGGSSYEQYF
TGTGCCAGCAGCTTATTCGGGGGGTCCTCCTACGAGCAGTACTTC
>TRBV19|-|TRBJ2-7|-
CASNPTGVSSYEQYF
TGTGCCAGTAACCCGACAGGCGTGAGCTCCTACGAGCAGTACTTC
>TRBV9|-|TRBJ2-7|TRBD1
CASSASTGNPGEQYF
TGTGCCAGCAGCGCATCGACAGGGAACCCGGGCGAGCAGTACTTC
>TRBV6-5|-|TRBJ2-7|TRBD2
CASREAGVYYEQYF
TGTGCCAGCAGGGAAGCGGGGGTTTACTACGAGCAGTACTTC
>TRBV7-9|-|TRBJ2-1|-
CASSLTTSSYNEQFF
TGTGCCAGCAGCTTAACGACAAGCTCCTACAATGAGCAGTTCTTC
>TRBV4-3|-|TRBJ1-2|-
CASSQVRGSYGYTF
TGCGCCAGCAGCCAAGTTCGGGGTTCCTATGGCTACACCTTC
>TRBV19|-|TRBJ1-5|-
CASSQRGSYQPQHF
TGTGCCAGTAGCCAGCGGGGGAGTTATCAGCCCCAGCATTTT
>TRBV5-8|-|TRBJ1-5|-
CASSLEGNSNQPQHF
TGTGCCAGCAGCTTAGAGGGAAATAGCAATCAGCCCCAGCATTTT
>TRBV7-7|-|TRBJ2-7|-
CASSLAAGTASEQYF
TGTGCTAGCAGCTTAGCAGCAGGTACGGCCTCCGAGCAGTACTTC
>TRBV9|-|TRBJ1-2|TRBD1
CASSVSSGGASGYTF
TGTGCCAGCAGCGTATCATCAGGGGGCGCTTCTGGCTACACCTTC
>TRBV5-8|-|TRBJ1-2|-
CASSYPELNYGYTF
TGTGCCAGCAGCTACCCCGAACTTAACTATGGCTACACCTTC
>TRBV28|few|TRBJ1-1|TRBD1
CASSHRGGTEAFF
TGTGCCAGCAGTCACAGGGGAGGCACTGAAGCTTTCTTT
>TRBV10-2|few|TRBJ1-2|TRBD1
CASRDDDRGGGYTF
TGCGCCAGCAGGGATGATGACAGGGGAGGTGGCTACACCTTC
>TRBV6-5|-|TRBJ1-1|TRBD1
CASKKGADRVTEAFF
TGTGCCAGCAAAAAGGGGGCAGACAGGGTCACTGAAGCTTTCTTT
>TRBV5-6|-|TRBJ1-1|TRBD1
CASSQPGTGVTEAFF
TGTGCCAGCAGCCAACCCGGGACAGGGGTCACTGAAGCTTTCTTT
>TRBV6-5|few|TRBJ1-3|-
CASSPGSGGGNTIYF
TGTGCCAGCTCCCCGGGTTCGGGGGGAGGAAACACCATATATTTT
>TRBV29-1|few|TRBJ2-7|TRBD2
CSVEGLAGDYEQYF
TGCAGCGTTGAGGGACTAGCGGGTGATTACGAGCAGTACTTC
>TRBV9|-|TRBJ2-1|-
CASSVEGGGRYNEQFF
TGTGCCAGCAGCGTAGAAGGCGGGGGCCGTTACAATGAGCAGTTCTTC
>TRBV29-1|-|TRBJ1-2|TRBD1
CSVGRDSSYGYTF
TGCAGCGTTGGAAGGGACAGCTCCTATGGCTACACCTTC
>TRBV4-1|-|TRBJ1-6|-
CASSQDGLYNSPLHF
TGCGCCAGCAGCCAAGATGGGCTCTATAATTCACCCCTCCACTTT
>TRBV11-2|-|TRBJ1-2|-
CASSLERGFNYGYTF
TGTGCCAGCAGCTTAGAGCGGGGGTTTAACTATGGCTACACCTTC
>TRBV4-3|medium-sized|TRBJ1-6|-
CASSQDGEGGGSPLHF
TGCGCCAGCAGCCAAGATGGGGAGGGTGGGGGTTCACCCCTCCACTTT
>TRBV29-1|-|TRBJ1-2|TRBD1
CSAPRQGANGYTF
TGCAGCGCCCCTCGACAGGGGGCGAATGGCTACACCTTC
>TRBV6-6|-|TRBJ2-7|TRBD1
CASSAGTGVEQYF
TGTGCCAGCAGCGCCGGGACAGGGGTCGAGCAGTACTTC
>TRBV30|-|TRBJ2-7|TRBD1
CAGLYRDRGAEQYF
TGTGCCGGACTTTACCGGGACAGGGGGGCCGAGCAGTACTTC